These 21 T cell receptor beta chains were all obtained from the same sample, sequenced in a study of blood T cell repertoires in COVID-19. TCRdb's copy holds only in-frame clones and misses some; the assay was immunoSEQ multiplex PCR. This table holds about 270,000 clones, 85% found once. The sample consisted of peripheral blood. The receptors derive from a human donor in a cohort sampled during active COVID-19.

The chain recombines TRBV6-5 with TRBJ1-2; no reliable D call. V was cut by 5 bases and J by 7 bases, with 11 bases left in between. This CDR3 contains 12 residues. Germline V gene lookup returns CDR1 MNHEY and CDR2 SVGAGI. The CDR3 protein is CASSIGGGGYTF. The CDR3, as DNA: TGTGCCAGCAGTATAGGAGGCGGTGGCTACACCTTC.

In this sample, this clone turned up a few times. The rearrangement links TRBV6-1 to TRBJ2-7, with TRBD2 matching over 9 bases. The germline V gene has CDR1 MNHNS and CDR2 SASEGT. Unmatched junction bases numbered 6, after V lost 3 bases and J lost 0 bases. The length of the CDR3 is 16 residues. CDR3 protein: CASSDRRLAVSYEQYF. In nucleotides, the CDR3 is TGTGCCAGCAGTGACCGCCGACTAGCGGTCTCCTACGAGCAGTACTTC.

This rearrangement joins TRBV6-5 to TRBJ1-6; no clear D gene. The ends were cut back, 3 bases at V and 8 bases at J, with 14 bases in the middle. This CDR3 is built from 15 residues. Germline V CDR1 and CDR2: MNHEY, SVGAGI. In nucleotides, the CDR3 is TGTGCCAGCAGTTATGCGGCAAGAGTTTATTCACCCCTCCACTTT. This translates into CASSYAARVYSPLHF.

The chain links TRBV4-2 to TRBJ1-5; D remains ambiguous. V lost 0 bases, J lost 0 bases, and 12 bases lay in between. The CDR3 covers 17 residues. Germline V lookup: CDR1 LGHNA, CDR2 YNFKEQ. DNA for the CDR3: TGTGCCAGCAGCCAAGAGGGCAGTTCCGATAGCAATCAGCCCCAGCATTTT. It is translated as CASSQEGSSDSNQPQHF.

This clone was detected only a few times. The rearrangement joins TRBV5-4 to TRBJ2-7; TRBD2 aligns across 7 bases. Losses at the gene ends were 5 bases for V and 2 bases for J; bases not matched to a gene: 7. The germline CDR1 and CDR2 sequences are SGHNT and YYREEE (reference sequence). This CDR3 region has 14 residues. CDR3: CASSLAGLTYEQYF. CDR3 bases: TGTGCCAGCAGTTTAGCGGGCCTTACCTACGAGCAGTACTTC.

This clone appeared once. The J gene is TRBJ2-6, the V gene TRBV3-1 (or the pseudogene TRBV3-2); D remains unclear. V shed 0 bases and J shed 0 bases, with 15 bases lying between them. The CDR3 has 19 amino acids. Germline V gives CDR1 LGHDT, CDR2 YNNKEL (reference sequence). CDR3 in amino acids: CASSQDRDWSSSGANVLTF. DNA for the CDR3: TGTGCCAGCAGCCAAGATCGAGACTGGTCAAGCTCTGGGGCCAACGTCCTGACTTTC.

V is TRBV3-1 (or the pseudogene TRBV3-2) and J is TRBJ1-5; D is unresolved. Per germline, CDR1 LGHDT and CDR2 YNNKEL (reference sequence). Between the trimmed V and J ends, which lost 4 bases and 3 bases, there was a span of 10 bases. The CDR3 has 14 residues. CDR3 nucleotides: TGTGCCAGCAGCCCTGGGAGTCCCAATCAGCCCCAGCATTTT. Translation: CASSPGSPNQPQHF.

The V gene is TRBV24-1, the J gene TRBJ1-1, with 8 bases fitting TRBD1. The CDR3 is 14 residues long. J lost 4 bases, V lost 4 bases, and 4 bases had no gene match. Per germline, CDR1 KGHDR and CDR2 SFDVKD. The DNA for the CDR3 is TGTGCCACCAGTGACGGACAGGGAAGCACTGAAGCTTTCTTT. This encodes CATSDGQGSTEAFF.

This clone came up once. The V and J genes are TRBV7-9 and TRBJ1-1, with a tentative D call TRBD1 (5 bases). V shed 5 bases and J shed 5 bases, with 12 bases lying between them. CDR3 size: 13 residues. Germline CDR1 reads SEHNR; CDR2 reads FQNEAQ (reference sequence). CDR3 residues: CASSPREWTEAFF. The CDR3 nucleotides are TGTGCCAGCAGCCCCAGGGAATGGACTGAAGCTTTCTTT.

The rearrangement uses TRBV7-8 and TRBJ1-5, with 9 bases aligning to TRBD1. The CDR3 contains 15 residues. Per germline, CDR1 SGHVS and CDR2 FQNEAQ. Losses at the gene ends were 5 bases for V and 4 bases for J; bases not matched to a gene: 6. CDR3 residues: CASSGGQGRNQPQHF. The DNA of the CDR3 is TGTGCCAGCAGCGGGGGACAGGGAAGGAATCAGCCCCAGCATTTT.

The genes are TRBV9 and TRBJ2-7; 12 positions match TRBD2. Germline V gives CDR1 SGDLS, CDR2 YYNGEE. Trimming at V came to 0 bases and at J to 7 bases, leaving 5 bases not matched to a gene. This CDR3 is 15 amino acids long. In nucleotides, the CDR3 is TGTGCCAGCAGCGTAGGACTAGCGGGAGTAAGGGAGCAGTACTTC. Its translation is CASSVGLAGVREQYF.

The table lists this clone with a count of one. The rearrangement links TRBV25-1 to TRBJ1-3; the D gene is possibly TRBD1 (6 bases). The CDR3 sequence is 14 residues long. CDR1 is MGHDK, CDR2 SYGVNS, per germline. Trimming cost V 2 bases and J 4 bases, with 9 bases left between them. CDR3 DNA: TGTGCCAGCAGTGAACACGGACAGGGAAACACCATATATTTT. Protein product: CASSEHGQGNTIYF.

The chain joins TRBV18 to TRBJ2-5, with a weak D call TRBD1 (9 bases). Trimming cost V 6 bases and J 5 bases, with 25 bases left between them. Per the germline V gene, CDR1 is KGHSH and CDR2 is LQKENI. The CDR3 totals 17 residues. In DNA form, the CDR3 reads TGTGCCAGCTCCTCGGTAGCGGGACAGGGATCTCATGAGACCCAGTACTTC. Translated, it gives CASSSVAGQGSHETQYF.

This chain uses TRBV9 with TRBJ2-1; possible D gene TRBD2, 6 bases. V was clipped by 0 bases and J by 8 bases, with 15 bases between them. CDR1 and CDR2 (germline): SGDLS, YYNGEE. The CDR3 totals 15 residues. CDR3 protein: CASSVGGTSFDEQFF. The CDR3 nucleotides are TGTGCCAGCAGCGTAGGCGGTACTAGCTTCGATGAGCAGTTCTTC.

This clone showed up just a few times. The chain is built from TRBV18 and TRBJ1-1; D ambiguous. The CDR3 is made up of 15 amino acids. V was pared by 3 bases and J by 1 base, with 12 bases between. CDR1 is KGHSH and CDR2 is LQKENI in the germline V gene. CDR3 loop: CASSPHTAPNTEAFF. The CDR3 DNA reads TGTGCCAGCTCACCTCATACAGCCCCGAACACTGAAGCTTTCTTT.

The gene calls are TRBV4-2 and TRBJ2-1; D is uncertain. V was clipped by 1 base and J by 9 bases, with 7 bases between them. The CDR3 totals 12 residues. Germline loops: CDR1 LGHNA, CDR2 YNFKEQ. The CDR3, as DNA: TGTGCCAGCAGCCAAGGGTCGGGTGAGCAGTTCTTC. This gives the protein CASSQGSGEQFF.

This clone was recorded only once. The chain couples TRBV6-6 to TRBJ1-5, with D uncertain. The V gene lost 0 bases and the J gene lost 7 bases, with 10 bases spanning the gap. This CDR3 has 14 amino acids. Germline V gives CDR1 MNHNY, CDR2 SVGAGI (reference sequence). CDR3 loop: CASSYSPGEQPQHF. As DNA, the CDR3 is TGTGCCAGCAGTTACTCGCCCGGGGAGCAGCCCCAGCATTTT.

CDR3 bases: TGCGCCAGCAGCTTGACAGGGGGCAGCACCGGGGAGCTGTTTTTT. Its protein product is CASSLTGGSTGELFF. The chain recombines TRBV5-1 with TRBJ2-2, with 9 nucleotides matching TRBD1. The V gene end was trimmed by 1 base and the J gene end by 4 bases; junction bases not matched to a gene: 2. Germline V CDR1 and CDR2: SGHRS, YFSETQ. The CDR3 length is 15 residues.

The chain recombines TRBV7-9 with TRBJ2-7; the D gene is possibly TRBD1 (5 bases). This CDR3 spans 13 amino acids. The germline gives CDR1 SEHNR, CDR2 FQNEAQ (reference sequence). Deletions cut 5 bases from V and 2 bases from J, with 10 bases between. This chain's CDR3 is CASSRGATYEQYF. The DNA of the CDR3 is TGTGCCAGCAGCCGTGGGGCAACCTACGAGCAGTACTTC.

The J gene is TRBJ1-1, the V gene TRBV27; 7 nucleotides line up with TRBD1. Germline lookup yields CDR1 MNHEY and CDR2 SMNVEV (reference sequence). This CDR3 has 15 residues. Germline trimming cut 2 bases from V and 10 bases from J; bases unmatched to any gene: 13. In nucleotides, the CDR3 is TGTGCCAGCAGTTTAGCTGGACAGGCCCCATTAAGAGCTTTCTTT. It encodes CASSLAGQAPLRAFF.

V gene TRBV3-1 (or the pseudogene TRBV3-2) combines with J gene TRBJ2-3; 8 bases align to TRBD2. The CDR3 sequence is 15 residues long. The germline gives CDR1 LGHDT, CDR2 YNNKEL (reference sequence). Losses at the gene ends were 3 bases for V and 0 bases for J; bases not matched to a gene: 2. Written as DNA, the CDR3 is TGTGCCAGCAGCCAGGGGACTAGGAGCACAGATACGCAGTATTTT. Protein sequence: CASSQGTRSTDTQYF.